One sample yielded the 7 T cell receptor beta chains listed below, sequenced in a study of blood T cell repertoires in COVID-19. Assay used: immunoSEQ multiplex PCR; TCRdb lists only in-frame clones, some missing. The sample includes around 260,000 clones, more than 70% seen only once; the top ten take about 2.1%. The sequencing input was peripheral blood. Receptors were obtained from a woman aged 45-65 years with acute or convalescent COVID-19.

The chain combines TRBV5-8 with TRBJ2-1; D not resolved. The CDR3 has 15 residues. The V gene's germline CDR1 is SGHTS and CDR2 YDEGEE. V lost 2 bases to trimming and J lost 2 bases, with 11 bases between them. Here the CDR3 DNA reads TGTGCCAGCAGCTTAGCGCGAAATACCTACAATGAGCAGTTCTTC. Amino acid sequence: CASSLARNTYNEQFF.

The chain links TRBV27 to TRBJ1-1, with TRBD1 matching 8 bases. CDR1 is MNHEY and CDR2 is SMNVEV in the germline V gene (reference sequence). This CDR3 is 15 amino acids long. Trimming removed 3 bases from V and 5 bases from J; junction bases left unmatched: 8. CDR3 residues: CASSFLTGARTEAFF. The CDR3, as DNA: TGTGCCAGCAGTTTCTTGACAGGGGCGAGGACTGAAGCTTTCTTT.

This clone has more than one count but fewer than ten. The V and J genes are TRBV2 and TRBJ2-7; TRBD1 agrees at 8 bases. After removal of 8 bases from V and 6 bases from J, the junction contained 12 bases not matched to a gene. CDR1 and CDR2 (germline): SNHLY, FYNNEI. The CDR3 is 14 residues long. The CDR3 DNA reads TGTGCCAGCTATTATGAGACAGGGGATGTCGAGCAGTACTTC. Translation: CASYYETGDVEQYF. Looking up the rest from reference TRBV2 and TRBJ2-7 gives the full variable domain: EPEVTQTPSHQVTQMGQEVILRCVPISNHLYFYWYRQILGQKVEFLVSFYNNEISEKSEIFDDQFSVERPDGSNFTLKIRSTKLEDSAMYFCASYYETGDVEQYFGPGTRLTVT.

The chain links TRBV10-1 to TRBJ1-2, with D perhaps TRBD1 (5 bases). The V and J ends lost 6 bases and 4 bases respectively, with 18 bases between them. The CDR3 extends over 15 amino acids. Germline V gives CDR1 WNHNN, CDR2 SYGVQD (reference sequence). The CDR3 DNA is TGCGCCAGCAGCGAGGGGCAGGGATCTTTCTATGGCTACACCTTC. Its protein is CASSEGQGSFYGYTF.

The chain recombines TRBV6-1 with TRBJ1-3, with D possibly TRBD1 on 6 matching bases. This CDR3 spans 14 amino acids. From germline, CDR1 is MNHNS and CDR2 SASEGT. V was shortened by 0 bases and J by 4 bases, with 7 bases between the two germline ends. DNA of the CDR3: TGTGCCAGCAGTGAAGCGAGGGGGGGAAACACCATATATTTT. Its translation is CASSEARGGNTIYF.

This clone showed up just a few times. The CDR3 spells CASTPGQSGNTIYF. In nucleotides, the CDR3 is TGTGCCAGCACCCCGGGACAGTCTGGAAACACCATATATTTT. V usage is TRBV28 and J usage is TRBJ1-3; 7 nucleotides line up with TRBD1. J gave up 1 base and V 7 bases, and 4 bases lay outside the gene matches. CDR1 MDHEN and CDR2 SYDVKM come from the germline V gene. The CDR3 consists of 14 residues.

This rearrangement joins TRBV6-5 to TRBJ1-2; TRBD1 might be the D (6 bases). The germline V and J ends were trimmed by 5 bases and 4 bases, with 14 bases remaining between them. CDR3 length equals 14 residues. Germline CDR1 and CDR2: MNHEY and SVGAGI. DNA of the CDR3: TGTGCCAGCAGTACCCGGACAGAGGGCTATGGCTACACCTTC. Translated: CASSTRTEGYGYTF.